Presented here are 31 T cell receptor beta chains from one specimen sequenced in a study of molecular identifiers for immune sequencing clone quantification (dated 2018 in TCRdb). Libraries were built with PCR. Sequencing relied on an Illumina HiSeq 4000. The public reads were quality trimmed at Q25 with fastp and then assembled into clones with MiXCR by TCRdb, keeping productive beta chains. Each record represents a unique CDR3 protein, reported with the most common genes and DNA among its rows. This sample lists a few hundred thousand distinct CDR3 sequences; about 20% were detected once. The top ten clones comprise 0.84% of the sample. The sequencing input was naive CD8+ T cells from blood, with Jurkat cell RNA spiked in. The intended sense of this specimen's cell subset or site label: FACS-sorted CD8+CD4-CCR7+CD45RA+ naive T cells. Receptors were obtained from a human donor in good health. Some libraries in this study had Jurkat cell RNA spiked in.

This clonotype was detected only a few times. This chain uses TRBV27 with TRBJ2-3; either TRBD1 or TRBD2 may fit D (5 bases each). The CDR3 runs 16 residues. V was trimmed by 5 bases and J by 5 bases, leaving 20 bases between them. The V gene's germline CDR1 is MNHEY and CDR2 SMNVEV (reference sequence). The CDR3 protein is CASSPKPIRDQDTQYF. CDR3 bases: TGTGCCAGCAGTCCGAAACCGATCCGGGACCAAGATACGCAGTATTTT.

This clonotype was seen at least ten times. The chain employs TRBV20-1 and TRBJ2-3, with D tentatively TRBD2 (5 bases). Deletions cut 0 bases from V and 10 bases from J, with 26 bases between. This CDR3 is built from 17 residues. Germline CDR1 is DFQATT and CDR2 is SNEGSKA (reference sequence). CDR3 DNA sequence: TGCAGTGCTAGAGATCGGCTAGCCCGGGTCGGACCGGTGGCGCAGTATTTT. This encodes CSARDRLARVGPVAQYF.

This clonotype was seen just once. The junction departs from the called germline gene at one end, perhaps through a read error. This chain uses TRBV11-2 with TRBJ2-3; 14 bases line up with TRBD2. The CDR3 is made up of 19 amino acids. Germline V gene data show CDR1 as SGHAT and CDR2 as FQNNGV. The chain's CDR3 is CAGSFRGLAGGLSTDTQYF. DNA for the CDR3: TGTGCCGGCAGCTTTCGCGGACTAGCGGGGGGCCTTAGCACAGATACGCAGTATTTT.

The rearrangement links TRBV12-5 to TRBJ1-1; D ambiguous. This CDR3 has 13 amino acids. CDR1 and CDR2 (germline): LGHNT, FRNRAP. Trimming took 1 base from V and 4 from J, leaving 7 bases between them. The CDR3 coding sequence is TGTGCTAGTGGTTTGGGGGTTAGCACTGAAGCTTTCTTT. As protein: CASGLGVSTEAFF.

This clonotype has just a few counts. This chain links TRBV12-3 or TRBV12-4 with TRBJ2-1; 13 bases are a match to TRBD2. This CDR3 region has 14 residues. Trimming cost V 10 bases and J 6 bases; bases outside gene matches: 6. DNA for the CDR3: TGTGCCACCGCACTAGCGGGGGGGCCCAATGAGCAGTTCTTC. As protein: CATALAGGPNEQFF.

CDR3 loop: CASSLGPRTANTEAFF. The CDR3 bases are TGTGCCAGCAGCTTAGGGCCCAGGACGGCTAACACTGAAGCTTTCTTT. The gene calls are TRBV7-9 and TRBJ1-1; D not resolved. V dropped 1 base and J dropped 2 bases, with 14 bases sitting between them. Germline-derived CDR1 and CDR2 are SEHNR and FQNEAQ (reference sequence). The CDR3 has 16 amino acids.

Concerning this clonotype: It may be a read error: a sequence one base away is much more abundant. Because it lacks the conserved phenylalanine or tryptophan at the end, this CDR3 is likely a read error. CDR3 in DNA: TGTGCCAGCAGGCCTGGCCAATCCTACGAGCAGTACCTC. It is translated as CASRPGQSYEQYL. V gene TRBV6-1 combines with J gene TRBJ2-7; D is ambiguous. There are 13 residues in the CDR3. The V gene's germline CDR1 is MNHNS and CDR2 SASEGT. V was shortened by 6 bases and J by 1 base, with 10 bases between the two germline ends.

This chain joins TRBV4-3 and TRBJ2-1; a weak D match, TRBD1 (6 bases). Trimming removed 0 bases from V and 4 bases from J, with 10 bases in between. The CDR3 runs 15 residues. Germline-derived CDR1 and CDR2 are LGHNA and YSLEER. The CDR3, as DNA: TGCGCCAGCAGCCAAGATCTGGGGGCGTACAATGAGCAGTTCTTC. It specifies CASSQDLGAYNEQFF.

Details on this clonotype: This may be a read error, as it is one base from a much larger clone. In nucleotides, the CDR3 is TGTGCCACCAGCGACCGCGATAGCGTGAGGGGCTCCTACAATGAGCAGTTCTTC. It yields the protein CATSDRDSVRGSYNEQFF. The V and J genes are TRBV24-1 and TRBJ2-1; D is tentatively TRBD1 or TRBD2 (5 bases each). Trimming stripped 7 bases from V and 0 bases from J, with 21 bases between. CDR3 length equals 18 residues. Germline CDR1 KGHDR, CDR2 SFDVKD.

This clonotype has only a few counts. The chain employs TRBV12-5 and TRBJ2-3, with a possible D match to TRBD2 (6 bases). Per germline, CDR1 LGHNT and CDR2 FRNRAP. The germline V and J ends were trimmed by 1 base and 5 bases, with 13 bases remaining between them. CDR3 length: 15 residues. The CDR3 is CASGLGPRGLDTQYF. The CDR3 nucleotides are TGTGCTAGTGGTTTGGGGCCCCGGGGGTTAGATACGCAGTATTTT.

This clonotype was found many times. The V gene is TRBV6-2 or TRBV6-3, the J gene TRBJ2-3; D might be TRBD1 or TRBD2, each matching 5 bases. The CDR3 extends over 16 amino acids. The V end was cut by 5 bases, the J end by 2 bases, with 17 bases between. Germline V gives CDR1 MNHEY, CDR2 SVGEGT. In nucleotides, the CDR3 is TGTGCCAGCAGTGGCGATGTCTACGGGACCACAGATACGCAGTATTTT. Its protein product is CASSGDVYGTTDTQYF.

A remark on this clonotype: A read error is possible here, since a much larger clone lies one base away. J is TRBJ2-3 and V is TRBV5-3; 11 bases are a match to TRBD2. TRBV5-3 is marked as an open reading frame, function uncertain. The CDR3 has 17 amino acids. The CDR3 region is CASSLALAGGRTDMQYF. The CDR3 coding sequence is TGTGCCAGCAGCTTGGCGCTAGCGGGGGGCAGGACAGATATGCAGTATTTT.

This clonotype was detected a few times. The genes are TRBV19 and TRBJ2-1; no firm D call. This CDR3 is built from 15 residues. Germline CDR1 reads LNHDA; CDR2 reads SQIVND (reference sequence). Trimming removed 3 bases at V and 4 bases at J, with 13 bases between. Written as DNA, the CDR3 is TGTGCCAGTAGTATGGGATCAGGTCCATACAATGAGCAGTTCTTC. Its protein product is CASSMGSGPYNEQFF.

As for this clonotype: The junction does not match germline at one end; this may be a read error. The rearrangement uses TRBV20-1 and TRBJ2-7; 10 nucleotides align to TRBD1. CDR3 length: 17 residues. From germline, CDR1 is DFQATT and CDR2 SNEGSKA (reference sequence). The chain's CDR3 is CSDRDLRGQGSPYEQYF. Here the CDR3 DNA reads TGCAGTGATAGAGATTTAAGGGGACAGGGGTCCCCCTACGAGCAGTACTTC.

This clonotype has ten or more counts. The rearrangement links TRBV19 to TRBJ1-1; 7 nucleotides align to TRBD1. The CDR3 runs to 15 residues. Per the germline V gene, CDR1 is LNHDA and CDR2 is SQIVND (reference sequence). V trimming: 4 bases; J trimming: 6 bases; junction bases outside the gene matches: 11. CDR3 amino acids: CASSTQPGQRPEAFF. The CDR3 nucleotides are TGTGCCAGTAGTACACAGCCGGGACAGCGACCTGAAGCTTTCTTT.

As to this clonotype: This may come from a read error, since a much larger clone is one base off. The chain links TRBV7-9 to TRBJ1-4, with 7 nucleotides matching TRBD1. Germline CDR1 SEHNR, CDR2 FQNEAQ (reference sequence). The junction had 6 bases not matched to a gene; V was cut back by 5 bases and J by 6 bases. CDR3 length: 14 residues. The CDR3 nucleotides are TGTGCCAGCAGCCCTCCCGACAGGGATGAAAAACTGTTTTTT. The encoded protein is CASSPPDRDEKLFF.

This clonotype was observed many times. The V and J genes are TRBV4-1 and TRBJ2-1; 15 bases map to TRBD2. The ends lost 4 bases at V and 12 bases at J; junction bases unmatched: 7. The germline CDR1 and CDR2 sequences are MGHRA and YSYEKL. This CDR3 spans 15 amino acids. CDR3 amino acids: CASSRGTSGGLGQFF. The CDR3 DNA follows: TGCGCCAGCAGCCGGGGGACTAGCGGGGGGTTGGGGCAGTTCTTC.

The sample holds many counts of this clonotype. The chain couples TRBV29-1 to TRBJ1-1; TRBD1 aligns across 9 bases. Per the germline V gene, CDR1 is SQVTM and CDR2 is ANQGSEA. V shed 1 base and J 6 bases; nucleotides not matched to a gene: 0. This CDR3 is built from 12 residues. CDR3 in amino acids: CSVEGDRAEAFF. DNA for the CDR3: TGCAGCGTTGAAGGGGACAGGGCTGAAGCTTTCTTT. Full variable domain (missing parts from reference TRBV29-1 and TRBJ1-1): SAVISQKPSRDICQRGTSLTIQCQVDSQVTMMFWYRQQPGQSLTLIATANQGSEATYESGFVIDKFPISRPNLTFSTLTVSNMSPEDSSIYLCSVEGDRAEAFFGQGTRLTVV.

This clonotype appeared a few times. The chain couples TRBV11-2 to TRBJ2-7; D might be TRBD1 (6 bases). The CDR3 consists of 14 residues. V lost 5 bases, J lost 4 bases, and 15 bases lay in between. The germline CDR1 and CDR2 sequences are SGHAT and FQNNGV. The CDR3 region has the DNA TGTGCCAGCAGCCCTGAACAGGGATTGTACGAGCAGTACTTC. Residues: CASSPEQGLYEQYF.

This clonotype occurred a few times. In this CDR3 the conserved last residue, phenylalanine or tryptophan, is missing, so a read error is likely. The CDR3 sequence is CASSLYPGNTEAFL. The CDR3 DNA reads as TGTGCCAGCAGCTTATATCCGGGGAACACTGAAGCTTTCCTT. The chain uses TRBV13 and TRBJ1-1; D is uncertain. This CDR3 is built from 14 residues. Germline CDR1 reads PRHDT; CDR2 reads FYEKMQ (reference sequence). V was trimmed by 2 bases and J by 1 base, leaving 8 bases between them.

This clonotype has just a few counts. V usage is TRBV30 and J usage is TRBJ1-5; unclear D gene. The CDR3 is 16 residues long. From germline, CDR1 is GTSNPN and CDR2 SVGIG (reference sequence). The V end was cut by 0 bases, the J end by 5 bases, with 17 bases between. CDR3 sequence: CAWSVGSPTGHQPQHF. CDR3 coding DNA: TGTGCCTGGAGTGTGGGATCCCCGACGGGCCATCAGCCCCAGCATTTT.

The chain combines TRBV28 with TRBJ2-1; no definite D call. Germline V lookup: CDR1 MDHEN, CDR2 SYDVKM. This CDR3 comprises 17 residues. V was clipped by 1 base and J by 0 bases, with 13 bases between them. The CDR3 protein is CASSLSVTRSSYNEQFF. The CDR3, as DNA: TGTGCCAGCAGTTTATCGGTCACCCGAAGCTCCTACAATGAGCAGTTCTTC.

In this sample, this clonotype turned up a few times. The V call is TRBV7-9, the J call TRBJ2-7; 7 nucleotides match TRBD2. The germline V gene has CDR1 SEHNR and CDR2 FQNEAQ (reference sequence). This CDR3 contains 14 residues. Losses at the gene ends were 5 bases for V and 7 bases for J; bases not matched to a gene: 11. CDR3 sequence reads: CASSTIRGVGEQYF. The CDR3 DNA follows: TGTGCCAGCAGCACCATTCGGGGGGTGGGAGAGCAGTACTTC.

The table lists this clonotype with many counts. The CDR3 here is CASSPGTSGTGELFF. CDR3 bases: TGTGCCAGCAGCCCCGGGACTAGCGGCACCGGGGAGCTGTTTTTT. This chain connects TRBV2 to TRBJ2-2, with 11 bases fitting TRBD2. Germline values: CDR1 SNHLY, CDR2 FYNNEI. The length of the CDR3 is 15 residues. J was trimmed by 4 bases and V by 6 bases; bases with no gene match: 4.

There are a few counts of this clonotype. CDR3 nucleotide sequence: TGTGCCAGCAGTTCCACGGGGTCCAACTACGAGCAGTACTTC. Amino acid sequence: CASSSTGSNYEQYF. V gene TRBV6-2 or TRBV6-3 combines with J gene TRBJ2-7; D is possibly TRBD2 (5 bases). Germline lookup yields CDR1 MNHEY and CDR2 SVGEGT. The CDR3 is 14 amino acids. Trimming stripped 4 bases from V and 3 bases from J, with 13 bases between.

The CDR3: CASSSSGTVYEQYF. CDR3 nucleotide sequence: TGCGCCAGCAGCTCCTCCGGGACAGTCTACGAGCAGTACTTC. This chain joins TRBV5-1 and TRBJ2-7; TRBD1 matches at 7 bases. Germline trimming cut 3 bases from V and 3 bases from J; bases unmatched to any gene: 6. Germline CDR1 SGHRS, CDR2 YFSETQ. CDR3 length: 14 residues.

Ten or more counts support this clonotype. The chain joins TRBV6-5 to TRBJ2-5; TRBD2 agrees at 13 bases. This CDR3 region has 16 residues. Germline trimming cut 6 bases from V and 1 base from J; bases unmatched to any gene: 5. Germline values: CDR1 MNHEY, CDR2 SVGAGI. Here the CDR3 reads CASSRGTSGIQETQYF. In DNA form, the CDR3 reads TGTGCCAGCAGCCGAGGGACTAGCGGGATCCAAGAGACCCAGTACTTC.

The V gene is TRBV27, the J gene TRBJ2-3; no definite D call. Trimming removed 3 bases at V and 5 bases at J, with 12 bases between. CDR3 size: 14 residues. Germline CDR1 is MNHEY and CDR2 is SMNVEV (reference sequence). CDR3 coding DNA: TGTGCCAGCAGTTTCAAGCTAAGTGGAGATACGCAGTATTTT. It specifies CASSFKLSGDTQYF.

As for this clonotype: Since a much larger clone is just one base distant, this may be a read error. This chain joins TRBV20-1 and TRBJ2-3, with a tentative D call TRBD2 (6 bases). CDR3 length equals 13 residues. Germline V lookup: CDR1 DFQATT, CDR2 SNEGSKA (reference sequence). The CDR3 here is CRDGGLGTDTQCF. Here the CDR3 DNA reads TGCAGGGACGGGGGACTGGGCACAGATACGCAGTGTTTT.

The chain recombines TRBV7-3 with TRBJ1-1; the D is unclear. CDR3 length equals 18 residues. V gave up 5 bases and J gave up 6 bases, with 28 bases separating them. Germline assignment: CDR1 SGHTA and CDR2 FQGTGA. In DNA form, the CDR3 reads TGTGCCAGCAGCCCAGACTCTTTCGTGGGTCGCTCAGATGCTGAAGCTTTCTTT. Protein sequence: CASSPDSFVGRSDAEAFF.

As DNA, the CDR3 is TGTGCCAGTAGTATAGCGGGACCTGCCTTCTATGAGCAGTACTTC. It encodes CASSIAGPAFYEQYF. V usage is TRBV19 and J usage is TRBJ2-7; tentatively, D is TRBD1 or TRBD2 (5 bases each). Trimming removed 1 base from V and 7 bases from J, with 17 bases in between. Per germline, CDR1 LNHDA and CDR2 SQIVND (reference sequence). This CDR3 contains 15 residues.